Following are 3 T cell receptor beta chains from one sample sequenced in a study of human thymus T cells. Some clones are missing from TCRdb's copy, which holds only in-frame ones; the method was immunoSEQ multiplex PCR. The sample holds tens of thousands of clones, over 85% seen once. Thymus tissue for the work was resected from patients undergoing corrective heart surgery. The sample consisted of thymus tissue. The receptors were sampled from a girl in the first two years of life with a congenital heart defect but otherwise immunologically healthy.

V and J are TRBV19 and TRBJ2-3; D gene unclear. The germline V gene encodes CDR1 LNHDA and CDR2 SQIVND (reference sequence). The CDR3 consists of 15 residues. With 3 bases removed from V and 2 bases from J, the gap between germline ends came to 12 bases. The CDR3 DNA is TGTGCCAGTAGTATTACCCGCTCCAACACAGATACGCAGTATTTT. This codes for CASSITRSNTDTQYF. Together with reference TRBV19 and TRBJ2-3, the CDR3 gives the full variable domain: DGGITQSPKYLFRKEGQNVTLSCEQNLNHDAMYWYRQDPGQGLRLIYYSQIVNDFQKGDIAEGYSVSREKKESFPLTVTSAQKNPTAFYLCASSITRSNTDTQYFGPGTRLTVL.

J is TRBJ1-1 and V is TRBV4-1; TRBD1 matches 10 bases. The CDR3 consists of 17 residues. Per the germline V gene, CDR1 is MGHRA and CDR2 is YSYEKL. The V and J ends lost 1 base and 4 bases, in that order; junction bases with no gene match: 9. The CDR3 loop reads CASSQASYGTGATEAFF. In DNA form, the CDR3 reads TGCGCCAGCAGCCAAGCGTCCTATGGGACAGGGGCCACTGAAGCTTTCTTT.

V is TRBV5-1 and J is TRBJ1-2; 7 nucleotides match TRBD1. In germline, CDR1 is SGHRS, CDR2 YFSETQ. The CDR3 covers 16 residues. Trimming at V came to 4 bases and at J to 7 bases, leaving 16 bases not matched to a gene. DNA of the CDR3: TGCGCCAGCAGCCCCTGGACAGGCAGTTTTGTTTGTGGCTACACCTTC. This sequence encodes CASSPWTGSFVCGYTF.